The clone carrying this TCR beta chain was observed a few times. The entry originates in a study of T cells in Graves' hyperthyroidism and ophthalmopathy. The wider study: Peripheral blood samples were taken at initial diagnosis, prior to any treatment.

RNA transcripts gave rise to amplified TCR beta CDR3 regions. HTBI primers drove first-round RT-PCR of the TCR CDR3. MiXCR, run by TCRdb on the multiplex PCR reads, gives a single entry per CDR3 protein. This table has some 270,000 distinct CDR3 sequences, 12% to 15% appearing once. Looked up from germline, CDR1 is MNHEY and CDR2 is SVGEGT. V was shortened by 2 bases and J by 9 bases, with 11 bases between the two germline ends. The CDR3 is 13 residues long. For Graves' hyperthyroidism to be stable, ophthalmopathy could not progress within 18 months. Thyroid ultrasound and orbital computed tomography, with clinical symptoms and serum thyroxine and TRAb, informed diagnoses.

This chain uses TRBV6-2 or TRBV6-3 with TRBJ2-1, with a tentative D call TRBD2 (5 bases). The clonotype originates from a woman between 40 and 55 years old with Graves' hyperthyroidism. Sequences were obtained from blood. CDR3 region: CASSYRGQGEQFF. The CDR3 DNA reads as TGTGCCAGCAGTTACCGCGGGCAAGGTGAGCAGTTCTTC.